The subject of this entry is one TCR beta chain. The antigen is unknown. These data originate in a study of cytomegalovirus exposure and HLA in healthy donors. The CDR3 runs 13 residues. Trimming removed 3 bases from V and 6 bases from J, with 11 bases in between. Germline V gene sequence: CDR1 SNHLY, CDR2 FYNNEI. In the PCR, 60 Vbeta and 13 Jbeta primers were used. Sequenced by immunoSEQ multiplex PCR; TCRdb stores in-frame clones only, minus some. This repertoire shows about 52,000 clones, over 60% found once; its top ten account for about 9.3%. Study-wide findings and caveats: When presence/absence was analysed, sequencing depth was taken to be roughly uniform across donors. Cytomegalovirus association was assigned to about 150 TCR beta chains.

The receptor comes from a woman in her 50s in good health and CMV-seronegative. The chain employs TRBV2 and TRBJ1-1; maybe TRBD1 (5 bases). The specimen sequenced was PBMCs. CDR3 sequence: CASSEDIRSEAFF. CDR3 sequence (DNA): TGTGCCAGCAGTGAGGACATCAGGTCTGAAGCTTTCTTT. Complete variable domain (other parts from reference TRBV2 and TRBJ1-1): EPEVTQTPSHQVTQMGQEVILRCVPISNHLYFYWYRQILGQKVEFLVSFYNNEISEKSEIFDDQFSVERPDGSNFTLKIRSTKLEDSAMYFCASSEDIRSEAFFGQGTRLTVV.